The rows below give T cell receptor beta chains drawn from one sample of a study of CD8 T cells in Susac syndrome. TCRdb used MiXCR to reprocess the immunoSEQ multiplex PCR reads, holding one entry per CDR3 protein. The table has some 120,000 distinct CDR3 sequences, 93% seen once; the top ten hold less than 0.4%. The sequenced sample consisted of CD8+ T cells from PBMCs. These receptors were obtained from a human donor with multiple sclerosis. Both conserved end residues are part of each CDR3. Fields, in order: clone size, V gene, D gene, J gene, CDR3 protein, CDR3 DNA. A D gene is named only where the DNA matches it firmly. Size is omitted from some rows. Given values are once, few, many or a class for expanded clones.

clone_size: once; v_call: TRBV7-9; d_call: -; j_call: TRBJ2-4; cdr3_aa: CASSPRLPGVPKNIQYF; cdr3_nt: TGTGCCAGCAGCCCTCGTCTCCCGGGGGTACCCAAAAACATTCAGTACTTC
clone_size: -; v_call: TRBV4-1; d_call: TRBD1; j_call: TRBJ2-7; cdr3_aa: CASSQRTGGQSYEQYF; cdr3_nt: TGCGCCAGCAGCCAACGAACAGGGGGGCAGAGCTACGAGCAGTACTTC
clone_size: -; v_call: TRBV4-1; d_call: -; j_call: TRBJ2-6; cdr3_aa: CASSQNPGLFKHPFSGANVLTF; cdr3_nt: TGCGCCAGCAGCCAGAACCCGGGACTTTTCAAGCACCCCTTCTCTGGGGCCAACGTCCTGACTTTC
clone_size: -; v_call: TRBV30; d_call: -; j_call: TRBJ1-1; cdr3_aa: CAWSVRKPLNTEAFF; cdr3_nt: TGTGCCTGGAGTGTACGTAAACCATTGAACACTGAAGCTTTCTTT
clone_size: few; v_call: TRBV7-9; d_call: -; j_call: TRBJ1-1; cdr3_aa: CASSPSATEAFF; cdr3_nt: TGTGCCAGCAGCCCTTCCGCCACTGAAGCTTTCTTT
clone_size: -; v_call: TRBV7-2; d_call: -; j_call: TRBJ1-5; cdr3_aa: CASSRDKGQPQHF; cdr3_nt: TGTGCCAGCAGCCGCGATAAGGGACAGCCCCAGCATTTT
clone_size: -; v_call: TRBV27; d_call: -; j_call: TRBJ2-3; cdr3_aa: CASSPGGEDTQYF; cdr3_nt: TGTGCCAGCAGTCCTGGTGGCGAAGATACGCAGTATTTT
clone_size: -; v_call: TRBV27; d_call: -; j_call: TRBJ2-3; cdr3_aa: CASSLYGGTDTQYF; cdr3_nt: TGTGCCAGCAGTTTATATGGGGGCACAGATACGCAGTATTTT
clone_size: -; v_call: TRBV6-1; d_call: -; j_call: TRBJ2-7; cdr3_aa: CASSVEMSSYEQYF; cdr3_nt: TGTGCCAGCAGTGTGGAAATGAGCTCCTACGAGCAGTACTTC
clone_size: -; v_call: TRBV25-1; d_call: -; j_call: TRBJ2-2; cdr3_aa: CARTPNTGELFF; cdr3_nt: TGTGCCAGGACACCGAACACCGGGGAGCTGTTTTTT
clone_size: -; v_call: TRBV27; d_call: -; j_call: TRBJ2-4; cdr3_aa: CASSLSGRTRIQYF; cdr3_nt: TGTGCCAGCAGTTTATCGGGCCGGACACGTATTCAGTACTTC
clone_size: -; v_call: TRBV11-2; d_call: -; j_call: TRBJ2-5; cdr3_aa: CASSLVHRVQETQYF; cdr3_nt: TGTGCCAGCAGCTTAGTTCACAGGGTCCAAGAGACCCAGTACTTC
clone_size: -; v_call: TRBV10-3; d_call: TRBD2; j_call: TRBJ2-1; cdr3_aa: CAISESSGRSNEQFF; cdr3_nt: TGTGCCATCAGTGAGTCCAGCGGGAGATCCAATGAGCAGTTCTTC
clone_size: few; v_call: TRBV14; d_call: -; j_call: TRBJ1-1; cdr3_aa: CASSQVGGTEAFF; cdr3_nt: TGTGCCAGCAGCCAAGTGGGGGGGACTGAAGCTTTCTTT
clone_size: -; v_call: TRBV12-3/TRBV12-4; d_call: TRBD1; j_call: TRBJ2-2; cdr3_aa: CASSYLPGQGSGSGELFF; cdr3_nt: TGTGCCAGCAGCTACCTACCGGGACAGGGGAGTGGAAGCGGGGAGCTGTTTTTT
clone_size: -; v_call: TRBV6-1; d_call: TRBD1; j_call: TRBJ2-5; cdr3_aa: CAIAPSGTGPQTQYF; cdr3_nt: TGTGCCATAGCGCCCTCTGGGACAGGGCCACAGACCCAGTACTTC
clone_size: -; v_call: TRBV27; d_call: -; j_call: TRBJ2-1; cdr3_aa: CATKDRQAYNEQFF; cdr3_nt: TGTGCCACAAAAGACAGACAAGCATACAATGAGCAGTTCTTC
clone_size: -; v_call: TRBV20-1; d_call: TRBD2; j_call: TRBJ2-7; cdr3_aa: CSAYRLAGEAYEQYF; cdr3_nt: TGCAGTGCCTATAGACTAGCGGGGGAGGCCTACGAGCAGTACTTC
clone_size: once; v_call: TRBV5-1; d_call: -; j_call: TRBJ2-3; cdr3_aa: CASSSGGASADTQYF; cdr3_nt: TGCGCCAGCAGCTCCGGGGGCGCTTCAGCAGATACGCAGTATTTT
clone_size: -; v_call: TRBV7-9; d_call: -; j_call: TRBJ1-2; cdr3_aa: CASSYERDGIVGYTF; cdr3_nt: TGTGCCAGCAGTTACGAGAGGGACGGGATTGTTGGCTACACCTTC
clone_size: -; v_call: TRBV7-9; d_call: -; j_call: TRBJ2-1; cdr3_aa: CASSFGETEQFF; cdr3_nt: TGTGCCAGCAGCTTCGGGGAAACTGAGCAGTTCTTC
clone_size: -; v_call: TRBV14; d_call: TRBD2; j_call: TRBJ2-1; cdr3_aa: CASSQDLGLAYNEQFF; cdr3_nt: TGTGCCAGCAGCCAAGATCTCGGACTAGCCTACAATGAGCAGTTCTTC
clone_size: -; v_call: TRBV7-9; d_call: TRBD2; j_call: TRBJ2-1; cdr3_aa: CAQEASGTYNEQFF; cdr3_nt: TGTGCCCAGGAGGCTAGCGGGACCTACAATGAGCAGTTCTTC
clone_size: -; v_call: TRBV7-9; d_call: -; j_call: TRBJ2-7; cdr3_aa: CASSVRQSYEQYF; cdr3_nt: TGTGCCAGCAGTGTTAGACAGTCCTACGAGCAGTACTTC
clone_size: -; v_call: TRBV4-1; d_call: -; j_call: TRBJ2-1; cdr3_aa: CASSQAFGADEQFF; cdr3_nt: TGCGCCAGCAGCCAAGCGTTCGGGGCAGATGAGCAGTTCTTC
clone_size: -; v_call: TRBV7-9; d_call: -; j_call: TRBJ2-1; cdr3_aa: CASSLGGDWDEQFF; cdr3_nt: TGTGCCAGCAGCTTAGGTGGGGATTGGGATGAGCAGTTCTTC
clone_size: once; v_call: TRBV24-1; d_call: -; j_call: TRBJ1-1; cdr3_aa: CATSEGPHTEAFF; cdr3_nt: TGTGCCACCAGTGAGGGCCCTCACACTGAAGCTTTCTTT
clone_size: -; v_call: TRBV7-8; d_call: TRBD2; j_call: TRBJ2-2; cdr3_aa: CASSARSSGGPNTGELFF; cdr3_nt: TGTGCCAGCAGCGCACGGTCTAGCGGGGGCCCGAACACCGGGGAGCTGTTTTTT
clone_size: -; v_call: TRBV5-1; d_call: -; j_call: TRBJ1-2; cdr3_aa: CASSLRAHIGRYGYTF; cdr3_nt: TGCGCCAGCAGCCTGAGGGCCCACATAGGACGCTATGGCTACACCTTC
clone_size: few; v_call: TRBV2; d_call: -; j_call: TRBJ2-1; cdr3_aa: CASYPLESLYNEQFF; cdr3_nt: TGTGCCAGCTACCCCCTAGAGTCCCTCTACAATGAGCAGTTCTTC
clone_size: -; v_call: TRBV6-5; d_call: -; j_call: TRBJ2-3; cdr3_aa: CASSHLTSLMHSTDTQYF; cdr3_nt: TGTGCCAGCAGTCACCTAACTTCATTGATGCATAGCACAGATACGCAGTATTTT
clone_size: -; v_call: TRBV5-4; d_call: -; j_call: TRBJ2-7; cdr3_aa: CASSVGRLAHEQYF; cdr3_nt: TGTGCCAGCAGCGTGGGACGGCTGGCACACGAGCAGTACTTC
clone_size: -; v_call: TRBV28; d_call: -; j_call: TRBJ1-2; cdr3_aa: CASSLRGAGIYGYTF; cdr3_nt: TGTGCCAGCAGTTTACGGGGGGCAGGGATCTATGGCTACACCTTC
clone_size: -; v_call: TRBV4-1; d_call: -; j_call: TRBJ2-3; cdr3_aa: CASSQDRRALTDTQYF; cdr3_nt: TGCGCCAGCAGCCAAGATCGCAGGGCACTAACAGATACGCAGTATTTT
clone_size: -; v_call: TRBV11-2; d_call: TRBD2; j_call: TRBJ2-3; cdr3_aa: CASNTLLAGDTQYF; cdr3_nt: TGTGCCAGCAACACACTCCTAGCGGGAGATACGCAGTATTTT
clone_size: -; v_call: TRBV13; d_call: -; j_call: TRBJ2-5; cdr3_aa: CASSHSVQETQYF; cdr3_nt: TGTGCCAGCTCCCACAGCGTCCAAGAGACCCAGTACTTC
clone_size: -; v_call: TRBV29-1; d_call: -; j_call: TRBJ1-5; cdr3_aa: CSVDGGGDHQPQHF; cdr3_nt: TGCAGCGTGGATGGTGGGGGGGACCATCAGCCCCAGCATTTT
clone_size: -; v_call: TRBV7-8; d_call: -; j_call: TRBJ2-5; cdr3_aa: CASSLRGEGTQYF; cdr3_nt: TGTGCCAGCAGCTTGCGTGGGGAAGGGACCCAGTACTTC
clone_size: -; v_call: TRBV4-1; d_call: -; j_call: TRBJ1-4; cdr3_aa: CASSHTVPRGINEKLFF; cdr3_nt: TGCGCCAGCAGCCACACGGTCCCGAGGGGGATTAATGAAAAACTGTTTTTT
clone_size: -; v_call: TRBV7-9; d_call: -; j_call: TRBJ2-5; cdr3_aa: CASSSRYETQYF; cdr3_nt: TGTGCCAGCAGCTCCCGGTATGAGACCCAGTACTTC
clone_size: -; v_call: TRBV19; d_call: -; j_call: TRBJ2-1; cdr3_aa: CASSSLSSSYNEQFF; cdr3_nt: TGTGCCAGTAGTTCGTTGAGTAGCTCCTACAATGAGCAGTTCTTC
clone_size: -; v_call: TRBV15; d_call: -; j_call: TRBJ2-2; cdr3_aa: CATLVETGELFF; cdr3_nt: TGTGCCACCCTGGTGGAAACCGGGGAGCTGTTTTTT
clone_size: -; v_call: TRBV25-1; d_call: TRBD1; j_call: TRBJ1-1; cdr3_aa: CASRGTAVRGAFF; cdr3_nt: TGTGCCAGCAGAGGGACAGCGGTGCGTGGAGCTTTCTTT
clone_size: -; v_call: TRBV9; d_call: TRBD1; j_call: TRBJ2-1; cdr3_aa: CASSDRGGEQFF; cdr3_nt: TGTGCCAGCTCCGACAGGGGGGGTGAGCAGTTCTTC
clone_size: -; v_call: TRBV9; d_call: -; j_call: TRBJ2-7; cdr3_aa: CASSVEGPFYEQYF; cdr3_nt: TGTGCCAGCAGCGTAGAGGGACCGTTCTACGAGCAGTACTTC
clone_size: -; v_call: TRBV12-3/TRBV12-4; d_call: -; j_call: TRBJ1-2; cdr3_aa: CASSKQWRYGYTF; cdr3_nt: TGTGCCAGCAGCAAACAGTGGCGCTATGGCTACACCTTC